Reported below is one T cell receptor (beta chain). Original handling: How many nucleated cells were present was estimated from reference gene primer amplification. The method was immunoSEQ multiplex PCR; TCRdb's version includes in-frame clones alone and lacks a portion of them. That table gives V, J and clone size, and the DNA gave D and trimming. The sample holds about 55,000 clones, about 88% seen once. The record originates from a study of blood T cell repertoires in COVID-19. Study background: The United States, Italy and Spain supplied acute and convalescent COVID-19 samples. Nucleic acid was either cDNA or gDNA, and it came from T cells, B-cell-depleted T cells, or PBMCs.

The TCR was taken from a man in his 60s with active COVID-19. Sequenced: peripheral blood.

CDR3 DNA sequence: TGTGCCAGCAGTGAAGCGAGGGGGCCAATTTATGGCTACACCTTC. It is translated as CASSEARGPIYGYTF. J is TRBJ1-2 and V is TRBV2; 7 nucleotides match TRBD1. CDR3 length: 15 residues. V shed 0 bases, J shed 5 bases, and the junction held 6 bases outside the gene matches. The V gene's germline CDR1 is SNHLY and CDR2 FYNNEI.